The source of this TCR beta chain is a study of blood T cells in healthy people across ages. Study results and limitations: Estimates based on one million T cells were treated as lower bounds.

Germline V lookup: CDR1 SQVTM, CDR2 ANQGSEA. This CDR3 is built from 13 residues. Trimming took off 6 bases at V and 4 bases at J, with 12 bases between the two ends. This clonotype was seen just once. The antigen is unknown. The use of a sample-barcoded 5' primer and a J-beta primer mix characterized a second PCR of roughly 6 to 11 cycles. A single record per CDR3 protein comes from TCRdb applying MiXCR to the 5' RACE reads. This table has 550,000 to 750,000 distinct CDR3 sequences, 21% appearing once. The sequenced sample consisted of blood. This chain links TRBV29-1 with TRBJ2-2; a possible D gene is TRBD2 (5 bases). This receptor was taken from an older man in good health. The CDR3 region has the DNA TGCAGCGTCGGAGGACTGATCACCGGGGAGCTGTTTTTT. As protein: CSVGGLITGELFF.